This T cell receptor (beta chain) was obtained from a study of blood T cells in healthy people across ages. Study-wide findings and caveats: In long-lived donors, naive CD4+ cell counts and diversity exceeded those of aged donors. Unknown donor CMV status possibly confounded expanded clonotype changes.

A second roughly 7 to 11 cycle PCR used barcoded and J-beta primers. MiXCR was run by TCRdb on the 5' RACE reads, yielding one entry per CDR3 protein. The sample comprises some 900,000 distinct CDR3 sequences, under 50% of which are singletons, and 13% rests with the top ten. A note on this clonotype: What it binds is unknown.

The germline CDR1 and CDR2 sequences are LGHNA and YSLEER. The CDR3 runs to 16 residues. J was trimmed by 8 bases and V by 0 bases; bases with no gene match: 10. This receptor was taken from a man aged 25 to 45 in good health. The chain couples TRBV4-3 to TRBJ2-1; 7 bases fit TRBD2. Material for sequencing was blood. The CDR3 loop is CASSQETGLRVDEQFF. In DNA form, the CDR3 reads TGCGCCAGCAGCCAAGAAACGGGACTAAGGGTGGATGAGCAGTTCTTC.